These 2 T cell receptor beta chains were sequenced from one sample in a study of OX40 agonist ivuxolimab in advanced cancers. The table came from immunoSEQ multiplex PCR; TCRdb's copy has only in-frame clones and leaves some out. Here the sample spans around 50,000 clones, roughly 92% being singletons. This specimen consisted of CD4+ or CD8+ T cells sorted from blood, obtained in a trial of the OX40 agonist ivuxolimab. Source of these receptors: an adult with an advanced solid tumor such as melanoma, head and neck, liver or kidney cancer.

The V call is TRBV18, the J call TRBJ2-7, with no clear D. The V gene's germline CDR1 is KGHSH and CDR2 LQKENI. This CDR3 is built from 11 residues. V lost 3 bases, J lost 5 bases, and 5 bases lay in between. DNA for the CDR3: TGTGCCAGCTCACCCTCTGACGAGCAGTACTTC. This codes for CASSPSDEQYF.

The chain uses TRBV6-5 and TRBJ2-7; D remains ambiguous. The V end was cut by 7 bases, the J end by 4 bases, with 8 bases between. There are 11 residues in the CDR3. Germline V lookup: CDR1 MNHEY, CDR2 SVGAGI. CDR3 coding DNA: TGTGCCAGCAAGGTGGGTTACGAGCAGTACTTC. Translating gives CASKVGYEQYF.